This T cell receptor beta chain was sequenced in a study of blood T cell repertoires in COVID-19. The age range of participants was 18 to 89 years, with residence in under 30 US areas. Germline CDR1 SGHRS, CDR2 YFSETQ. CDR3 length: 14 residues. V dropped 2 bases and J dropped 4 bases, with 11 bases sitting between them. Repertoires were generated with immunoSEQ multiplex PCR, while TCRdb's copy carries only in-frame clones and drops some. The table has 120,000 to 150,000 clones, approximately 86% seen once. Specimen: PBMCs or T cells enriched from blood (not recorded which). The sequence was collected from a woman between 40 and 50 years old who had recovered from COVID-19. V is TRBV5-1 and J is TRBJ2-3, with a possible D match to TRBD2 (6 bases). For the CDR3, the DNA is TGCGCCAGCAGCTTATCGGGAGTGCCAGATACGCAGTATTTT. Translating gives CASSLSGVPDTQYF.